Listed below are T cell receptor beta chains from one sample, sequenced in a study of shared clonotypes between healthy human individuals. Assay used: immunoSEQ multiplex PCR; TCRdb lists only in-frame clones, some missing. Of around 1.9 million clones in the sample, 93% were seen once. Sequenced input: naive CD8+ T cells from PBMCs. All receptors derive from a young man in good health. Some clones in this sample may be carry-over from other donors' samples. CDR3s include the opening cysteine and the closing phenylalanine or tryptophan. The order of the fields is CDR3 protein, J gene, V gene.

CDR3 protein: CASTRGDRWTEAFF
J gene: TRBJ1-1
V gene: TRBV19

CDR3 protein: CASSLGGRGNEAFF
J gene: TRBJ1-1
V gene: TRBV5-6

CDR3 protein: CASRPTKFTGELFF
J gene: TRBJ2-2
V gene: TRBV6-5

CDR3 protein: CASSLGTGEAFF
J gene: TRBJ1-1
V gene: TRBV5-6

CDR3 protein: CASSRAGGEQYF
J gene: TRBJ2-7
V gene: TRBV27

CDR3 protein: CASTDRGRDGYTF
J gene: TRBJ1-2
V gene: TRBV27

CDR3 protein: CASSPGTSAIYEQYF
J gene: TRBJ2-7
V gene: TRBV18

CDR3 protein: CASSLGGFPNEQFF
J gene: TRBJ2-1
V gene: TRBV11-2

CDR3 protein: CASGFEAFF
J gene: TRBJ1-1
V gene: TRBV6-5

CDR3 protein: CASSQRGGPNQPQHF
J gene: TRBJ1-5
V gene: TRBV7-2

CDR3 protein: CASSSRTASYTGELFF
J gene: TRBJ2-2
V gene: TRBV28

CDR3 protein: CASSFKSGNNEQFF
J gene: TRBJ2-1
V gene: TRBV5-1

CDR3 protein: CASSVDRINYNEQFF
J gene: TRBJ2-1
V gene: TRBV6-1

CDR3 protein: CASSVASGRGTGELFF
J gene: TRBJ2-2
V gene: TRBV9

CDR3 protein: CASSFIAGGIYEQYF
J gene: TRBJ2-7
V gene: TRBV6-5

CDR3 protein: CASSLPGDPSYEQYF
J gene: TRBJ2-7
V gene: TRBV28

CDR3 protein: CASSVGGGGPYEQYF
J gene: TRBJ2-7
V gene: TRBV9

CDR3 protein: CASRGLAGPRTEDTQYF
J gene: TRBJ2-3
V gene: TRBV28

CDR3 protein: CASSSTGLASYEQYF
J gene: TRBJ2-7
V gene: TRBV7-2

CDR3 protein: CASGLGTVFGGYTF
J gene: TRBJ1-2
V gene: TRBV12-5

CDR3 protein: CAIKTFSGSSYEQYF
J gene: TRBJ2-7
V gene: TRBV10-3

CDR3 protein: CASSFWTSGRNEQFF
J gene: TRBJ2-1
V gene: TRBV5-1

CDR3 protein: CASRGLAGRWDTQYF
J gene: TRBJ2-3
V gene: TRBV28

CDR3 protein: CAITPTSGRTFEEQYF
J gene: TRBJ2-7
V gene: TRBV10-3

CDR3 protein: CASSTRDRTKETQYF
J gene: TRBJ2-5
V gene: TRBV18

CDR3 protein: CASSSPRLAGGPSGSDTQYF
J gene: TRBJ2-3
V gene: TRBV28